The present TCR beta chain was sequenced within a study of cytomegalovirus exposure and HLA in healthy donors (TCRdb year 2017). About the full investigation: An earlier analysis of about 560 of the donors reported 276 Gb of sequence data and 117 million unique TCR beta sequences obtained from approximately 180 million T cells. About 300 gigabases of sequencing data and 80 million or so unique TCR sequences were included in an early release covering roughly 700 HLA-typed donors. Of the roughly 420 genotyped donors, 75% to 85% were placed in the genetic ancestry cluster associated with self-reported Caucasian donors. The study aimed to test whether cataloging public T cell receptors could reveal signatures of past pathogen exposure. The T cell repertoires of under 700 subjects were profiled by immunosequencing and related to cytomegalovirus serostatus. Along with the approximately 650-subject first cohort, a separate validation cohort of 120 different subjects was used. The study combined high-throughput TCR immunosequencing, statistical association of individual TCRs with disease status, and machine learning to predict cytomegalovirus infection status. To study patterns of TCR occurrence, a later analysis re-analyzed previously published TCR beta repertoires from several hundred donors and added high-resolution HLA genotyping. Rather than drawing on any new phenotypic data, the later analysis identified candidate immune exposures from TCR beta sequences and the way those sequences occurred across donors. To decide whether each TCR beta V gene segment behaved as functional or pseudogenic, an earlier analysis of some 600 of the donors relied on high-throughput TCR beta sequencing. Donor age, sex, ethnicity and CMV serostatus were compiled alongside the repertoire data. A later genetic analysis used genome-wide SNP genotypes for about 55% of the 666 donors, treating that subset as a discovery cohort. All discovery cohort repertoires had been generated using a single sequencing platform. HLA typing included class I and class II loci at four-digit resolution. Typing coverage differed by locus: A, B, C, DRB1 and DQB1 were typed in roughly 620-630 donors, DQA1 in 522, DPA1 in roughly 590, and DPB1 in just under 480. Several DR-DQ haplotypes were handled as single units for association and clustering because linkage in the cohort was strong. Across approximately 420 genotyped donors of the cohort, an average of approximately 240,000 unique TCR beta nucleotide sequences per donor were sequenced, and 15% to 20% of those sequences were non-productive. Summary of the overall study and its limitations: A later genetic analysis associated a missense DCLRE1C variant with V-gene and J-gene trimming of TCR beta chains, and an independent cohort replicated the association. In a later analysis, TCR association rates were found to vary across HLA loci, with the most associated TCRs seen for DRB1 alleles and the fewest for HLA-C alleles. The presence/absence analyses assumed that sequencing depth was roughly uniform across donors, and that assumption may not be true. Correlated functional status among segregating V segments might reflect linkage disequilibrium, but an unknown experimental factor could not be ruled out. Immune exposure information for the cohort was limited to CMV serostatus. The classifier was reported to diagnose cytomegalovirus status with high specificity and sensitivity in both the original and validation cohorts. A further reported finding was that TCR beta sequences accurately predicted the HLA-A and HLA-B alleles for most subjects in the first cohort. In a later analysis, several top co-occurrence clusters were reported to appear linked to parvovirus B19, influenza, CMV and Epstein-Barr virus. Assigning TCR associations to individual alleles was difficult when HLA alleles, especially DR and DQ, strongly co-occurred. Most CMV-associated TCR beta chains appeared to be HLA-restricted in a later analysis, and the HLA associations seemed to be driven largely by CMV exposure. The study gave a list of about 150 TCR beta chains associated with cytomegalovirus. The cohort was sequenced for TCR beta chains only, and without alpha or paired-chain data the features that could be detected were limited. Because HLA typing was unavailable for some donors at each locus, only the typed subset was used in association tests. In vitro tests confirmed that a few of the cytomegalovirus-associated TCR beta chains recognize cytomegalovirus antigens. In an earlier analysis of 587 of the donors, most TCR beta V segments appeared in productive rearrangements about 87% or about 30% of the time, broadly matching IMGT annotations. According to the authors, the approach could potentially be generalized to other disease states and immunological phenotypes. While some public TCRs were present in many individuals, most TCR sequences turned up only very rarely across donors. Specific HLA alleles were associated with 16,951 TCR beta sequences at a false discovery rate of 0.05 in a later analysis. Approximately 18 rarely observed V segments, including chromosome 9 orphons, were excluded from the earlier analysis of about 600 of the donors because counts were too low. Because the 87-base-pair reads could not distinguish some IMGT-functional V segments, including TRBV6-2 and TRBV6-3, those segments were excluded. Compared with the approximately 710-donor mean, donors in an Asian-associated ancestry cluster had fewer N-insertions in productive TCRs, according to a later genetic analysis. A later analysis found that HLA-associated TCR beta chains were more clonally expanded and had lower generation probabilities than equally common non-associated chains. The sequencing pipeline was judged likely to have produced a cluster of highly shared sequence variants as a technical artifact.

The cohort consisted of some 730 healthy bone marrow donors. At the time of sampling, all cohort members were nominally healthy, though unrecorded immune exposures were likely present. The donor tested CMV seropositive and was one of the 289 seropositive cohort members. Each donor provided a peripheral blood sample, and peripheral blood mononuclear cells were used for TCR beta sequencing. The Qiagen DNeasy Blood Extraction Kit was used to extract genomic DNA from the blood cell samples. This clone appeared a single time. Its antigen is unknown. The sample holds no much larger clone one base away, and base qualities are not on file. Trimming takes 6 bases from V and 2 bases from J, and the germline ends sit 17 bases apart. There are 15 amino acids in the CDR3, from cysteine to phenylalanine inclusive. Only the CDR3 part of the read is kept: 45 bases, read in frame from the first base. As encoded in the germline V gene (reference sequence), CDR1 is GTSNPN while CDR2 is SVGIG.

To prepare the library, the immunoSEQ multiplex PCR assay was applied. The multiplex PCR relied on a mix of 60 forward primers for TCR Vbeta segments and 13 reverse primers for TCR Jbeta segments. The CDR3 region of rearranged TCR beta genes was amplified from genomic DNA by a multiplex PCR assay. On the Illumina HiSeq System, the amplified TCR beta libraries were sequenced as 87-base-pair reads. Under the source paper's analysis protocol: Across the 500 to 850 repertoires, a later analysis counted approximately 83 million unique TCR beta chains, roughly 11 million of which were shared by at least two donors. A nearest-neighbor algorithm error-corrected the raw reads and collapsed the reads into unique sequences, merging closely related sequences to remove PCR and sequencing errors. CDR3 sequences were aligned to IMGT reference sequences to assign V, D and J gene segments. For a sequence to be retained, a match of at least six nucleotides to both a V gene segment and a J gene segment was required. Rearrangements were called productive when the CDR3 lacked stop codons and stayed in frame with V and J; all others were non-productive. CDR3 was defined according to IMGT convention as the region running from the second conserved V-encoded cysteine to the conserved J-encoded phenylalanine. In an earlier analysis of 550 to 650 of the donors, sequences lacking an unambiguous match to a single V gene segment were excluded. An earlier analysis of almost 600 of the donors classified V segments as functional when productive rearrangements were above 56.7% and as segregating when the standard deviation between donors was above 5%. A statistical classification framework was built to diagnose cytomegalovirus status from the catalog of TCR beta chain sequences. V and J gene assignment, in a later analysis, came from comparing TCR nucleotide sequences with IMGT/GENE-DB human TR gene sequences. A later analysis assigned CDR3 sequences and most-parsimonious VDJ recombination scenarios with the TCRdist pipeline. In a later analysis, each TCR beta chain was defined by its CDR3 amino acid sequence together with its V-gene family, and reads without a unique V-gene family were excluded. A later analysis removed over 500 highly shared, low-generation-probability nucleotide sequences to deal with suspected cross-contamination and a sequencing artifact. A later analysis calculated a clonal expansion index for each public chain from normalized within-repertoire ranks of inferred template counts. Generation probabilities in a later analysis came from a VDJ recombination model fitted to out-of-frame rearrangements, and those results were checked against IGoR. In a later analysis, TCR-TCR, TCR-HLA and TCR-CMV co-occurrence was scored with hypergeometric tests, and a repertoire-size bias correction was applied to TCR pairs. A later analysis estimated false discovery rates by permuting HLA or CMV assignments 20 times. In a later analysis, co-occurring TCRs were grouped using DBSCAN, and TCRdist sequence similarity was added for clustering within HLA-allele-positive subsets. For co-occurrence clustering, repertoires with fewer than 30,000 or more than 120,000 public chains were excluded, along with five repertoires with anomalous nucleotide sharing. The table was pulled from immuneACCESS by TCRdb, which kept in-frame rearrangements only. Such tables lose some clones; where checked, under half of the loss comes from unresolved V genes, and the rest has no known cause. Clonal size and the V and J genes are those of that table, whereas D and trimming came from the DNA. In this sample the table shows 85,000 to 100,000 clones, roughly 83% of which occur a single time. Clones ranked in the top ten supply around 3% of the sample.

The chain is assembled from TRBV30 and TRBJ2-1; D gene: possibly TRBD1, on 5 matching bases. The source is a male donor in good health and CMV-seropositive. The sequencing input was PBMCs. The bases are TGTGCCTGCCCTAGGGGTGGCATTACCTACAATGAGCAGTTCTTC. It codes for CACPRGGITYNEQFF.